What follows are 18 T cell receptor beta chains derived from one specimen sequenced in a study of regulatory T cells in long-lasting Graves disease. Time point here: persistent/refractory GD, antithyroid drugs over 5 years with positive TRAb. Extracted RNA from PBMCs served as the source of the TCR library. Construction of the TCR beta libraries employed iRepertoire HTBI primers in conjunction with Arm-PCR of CDR3 regions. TCRdb reprocessed the multiplex PCR reads via MiXCR and lists one record per CDR3 protein. This table holds 400,000 to 600,000 distinct CDR3 sequences, under 25% found once. Sequences were derived from peripheral blood mononuclear cells (PBMCs), sampled when the disease was refractory, from a patient treated with antithyroid drugs. These receptors all come from a female donor with Graves disease.

This clonotype occurred many times. The chain employs TRBV6-1 and TRBJ2-5, with a weak D call TRBD1 (5 bases). V gave up 7 bases and J gave up 2 bases, with 14 bases separating them. CDR3 size: 14 residues. Germline CDR1 MNHNS, CDR2 SASEGT. In DNA, the CDR3 is TGTGCCAGCACCGATCGGCCAGGGCAAGAGACCCAGTACTTC. Its translation: CASTDRPGQETQYF.

V and J are TRBV6-1 and TRBJ2-5, with D perhaps matching TRBD2 (5 bases). This CDR3 region has 14 residues. Germline V CDR1 and CDR2: MNHNS, SASEGT. V lost 5 bases, J lost 5 bases, and 15 bases lay in between. The CDR3 bases are TGTGCCAGCAGTCACCCCCGGGGTGGCGAGACCCAGTACTTC. This gives the protein CASSHPRGGETQYF.

This clonotype was seen many times. This chain connects TRBV6-1 to TRBJ2-7, with TRBD1 matching 10 bases. Germline values: CDR1 MNHNS, CDR2 SASEGT. There are 16 residues in the CDR3. The V and J ends lost 4 bases and 4 bases, in that order; junction bases with no gene match: 10. CDR3 coding DNA: TGTGCCAGCAGTGGAGGATGGGACAGGGGCACATACGAGCAGTACTTC. Translated, it gives CASSGGWDRGTYEQYF.

CDR3 sequence (DNA): TGTGCCAGCAGCTTACTGTACGCGAGCTCCTACGAGCAGTACTTC. This gives the protein CASSLLYASSYEQYF. The chain recombines TRBV7-2 with TRBJ2-7; D remains unclear. Trimming stripped 2 bases from V and 0 bases from J, with 11 bases between. This CDR3 region has 15 residues. Germline V gene lookup returns CDR1 SGHTA and CDR2 FQGNSA.

This clonotype was detected only a few times. The chain recombines TRBV7-9 with TRBJ2-3, with D perhaps TRBD1 or TRBD2 (5 bases each). The CDR3 totals 15 residues. The ends were cut back, 6 bases at V and 0 bases at J, with 13 bases in the middle. CDR1 is SEHNR and CDR2 is FQNEAQ in the germline V gene (reference sequence). The CDR3 spells CASRESGASTDTQYF. The CDR3 region has the DNA TGTGCCAGCAGGGAATCCGGGGCAAGCACAGATACGCAGTATTTT.

V is TRBV30 and J is TRBJ2-7; D may be TRBD2 (6 bases). V was shortened by 2 bases and J by 6 bases, with 14 bases between the two germline ends. Germline CDR1 GTSNPN, CDR2 SVGIG (reference sequence). This CDR3 has 13 amino acids. Here the CDR3 reads CAWSTGLFPEQYF. CDR3 sequence (DNA): TGTGCCTGGAGTACGGGACTTTTCCCCGAGCAGTACTTC.

The CDR3 nucleotides read TGTGCCATCAGTGAGTCAAGGGGCTACACCTTC. Encoded protein: CAISESRGYTF. The chain links TRBV10-3 to TRBJ1-2; D is unclear. Trimming removed 0 bases from V and 8 bases from J, with 4 bases in between. Germline V lookup: CDR1 ENHRY, CDR2 SYGVKD. The CDR3 is 11 amino acids.

As concerns this clonotype: A much larger clone lies one base from this, so it may be a read error. The conserved final phenylalanine or tryptophan is absent from the CDR3, which likely points to a read error. V usage is TRBV9 and J usage is TRBJ1-5; 7 nucleotides align to TRBD1. This CDR3 has 14 amino acids. Losses at the gene ends were 3 bases for V and 3 bases for J; bases not matched to a gene: 3. Germline V gene lookup returns CDR1 SGDLS and CDR2 YYNGEE. This chain's CDR3 is CASSATGDNQPQHL. CDR3 in DNA: TGTGCCAGCAGCGCCACAGGGGACAATCAGCCCCAGCATCTT.

In its sample, this clonotype was seen a few times. This chain uses TRBV7-8 with TRBJ1-1; maybe TRBD1 (6 bases). The ends were cut back, 1 base at V and 4 bases at J, with 16 bases in the middle. CDR3 length: 16 amino acids. Germline V gives CDR1 SGHVS, CDR2 FQNEAQ. This CDR3 is CASSLVHGGGLTEAFF. CDR3 in DNA: TGTGCCAGCAGCTTAGTTCATGGGGGGGGCCTCACTGAAGCTTTCTTT.

This clonotype was picked up many times. This rearrangement joins TRBV7-8 to TRBJ2-5; perhaps TRBD2 as D (5 bases). V dropped 1 base and J dropped 5 bases, with 17 bases sitting between them. Germline CDR1 reads SGHVS; CDR2 reads FQNEAQ. This CDR3 comprises 16 residues. This CDR3 is CASSLGERKVVETQYF. In DNA, the CDR3 is TGTGCCAGCAGCTTAGGGGAGCGGAAAGTCGTGGAGACCCAGTACTTC.

This clonotype has ten or more counts. The chain has TRBV20-1 and TRBJ2-1; 8 nucleotides match TRBD2. This CDR3 has 11 residues. V lost 8 bases to trimming and J lost 15 bases; unmatched junction nucleotides: 12. CDR1 is DFQATT and CDR2 is SNEGSKA in the germline V gene (reference sequence). DNA of the CDR3: TGCAGTCCCTCATTTAGCGGGGCTCTGTTCTTC. Translated: CSPSFSGALFF.

This clonotype was detected ten times or more. The CDR3 nucleotides are TGTGCCAGCACATCCCTGGCCGGGACAGAAGGCTACACCTTC. Translation: CASTSLAGTEGYTF. This chain uses TRBV27 with TRBJ1-2; 7 nucleotides match TRBD1. The CDR3 has 14 residues. Germline V gene data show CDR1 as MNHEY and CDR2 as SMNVEV (reference sequence). After removal of 7 bases from V and 8 bases from J, the junction contained 13 bases not matched to a gene.

V usage is TRBV5-4 and J usage is TRBJ1-1, with 7 nucleotides matching TRBD1. V lost 0 bases, J lost 0 bases, and 11 bases stayed unmatched. CDR1 is SGHNT, CDR2 YYREEE, per germline (reference sequence). The CDR3 is 18 amino acids. The CDR3 spells CASSLGGQVRKVNTEAFF. CDR3 bases: TGTGCCAGCAGCTTGGGCGGACAGGTCCGCAAAGTGAACACTGAAGCTTTCTTT.

About this clonotype itself: Just one base apart from a much larger clone, this may be a read error. The chain recombines TRBV28 with TRBJ2-5; the match to TRBD2 covers 10 bases. Trimming took 5 bases from V and 4 from J; bases not matched to a gene: 13. Looked up from germline, CDR1 is MDHEN and CDR2 is SYDVKM. This CDR3 spans 17 amino acids. CDR3 sequence: CASSPLEREGRGETQYF. In DNA, the CDR3 is TGTGCCAGCAGTCCCTTGGAGCGGGAGGGCCGAGGAGAGACCCAGTACTTC. Full variable domain (remainder filled in from reference TRBV28 and TRBJ2-5): DVKVTQSSRYLVKRTGEKVFLECVQDMDHENMFWYRQDPGLGLRLIYFSYDVKMKEKGDIPEGYSVSREKKERFSLILESASTNQTSMYLCASSPLEREGRGETQYFGPGTRLLVL.

The chain employs TRBV30 and TRBJ1-2, with 9 bases that match TRBD1. Germline CDR1 is GTSNPN and CDR2 is SVGIG (reference sequence). The CDR3 has 15 residues. The J segment lost 4 bases and the V segment lost 5 bases, leaving 11 bases of the junction unmatched. The CDR3 reads CAWGSTGTGSYGYTF. CDR3 nucleotide sequence: TGTGCCTGGGGATCCACAGGGACAGGGAGCTATGGCTACACCTTC.

The V gene is TRBV12-3 or TRBV12-4, the J gene TRBJ1-2; TRBD1 is a possible D gene (6 bases). The length of the CDR3 is 13 residues. The V and J ends lost 5 bases and 4 bases respectively, with 11 bases between them. CDR3 loop: CASSPRDIYGYTF. The CDR3 DNA reads as TGTGCCAGCAGTCCCCGGGACATCTATGGCTACACCTTC.

This clonotype was seen a handful of times. J is TRBJ2-5 and V is TRBV3-1; D possibly corresponds to TRBD2 (6 bases). The CDR3 runs 15 residues. Trimming stripped 4 bases from V and 0 bases from J, with 12 bases between. Looked up from germline, CDR1 is LGHDT and CDR2 is YNNKEL (reference sequence). CDR3 amino acids: CASSLPGTHQETQYF. The CDR3 DNA reads TGTGCCAGCAGCCTTCCCGGGACTCACCAAGAGACCCAGTACTTC.

To note about this clonotype: This may be a read error, as it is one base from a much larger clone. The chain has TRBV7-9 and TRBJ1-4; perhaps TRBD1 as D (5 bases). Trimming pared 2 bases from V and 12 bases from J, leaving 19 bases between. The CDR3 is 15 residues long. Germline loops: CDR1 SEHNR, CDR2 FQNEAQ (reference sequence). CDR3 sequence (DNA): TGTGCCAGCAGCTTATCCGGCTTCCGAGGGGAAGAACTGTTTTTT. As protein: CASSLSGFRGEELFF. The full variable domain, with the rest looked up from reference TRBV7-9 and TRBJ1-4, is DTGVSQNPRHKITKRGQNVTFRCDPISEHNRLYWYRQTLGQGPEFLTYFQNEAQLEKSRLLSDRFSAERPKGSFSTLEIQRTEQGDSAMYLCASSLSGFRGEELFFGSGTQLSVL.